Listed below are T cell receptor beta chains from one sample, sequenced in a study of blood T cell repertoires in COVID-19. Profiling relied on immunoSEQ multiplex PCR, and the TCRdb table lists in-frame clones only, not all of them. This sample has tens of thousands of clones, with 79% found just once. The source material was peripheral blood. Source of these receptors: a man in his sixties with acute or convalescent COVID-19. Both conserved end residues are part of each CDR3. D genes are given only for firm matches. Not all rows give a size; the values are once, few, many and, for expanded clones, a class.

DNA: TGTGCCAGCTCACCACTTGGCTCTAGCGGGGACACAGATACGCAGTATTTT
CDR3: CASSPLGSSGDTDTQYF
size: NA
D: TRBD2
J: TRBJ2-3
V: TRBV18

DNA: TGTGCCAGCTCACCCTCTAGCACCTTAAACACAGATACGCAGTATTTT
CDR3: CASSPSSTLNTDTQYF
size: few
D: NA
J: TRBJ2-3
V: TRBV18

DNA: TGTGCCAGCGGCCGTATGAGGGATGGCTACACCTTC
CDR3: CASGRMRDGYTF
size: NA
D: NA
J: TRBJ1-2
V: TRBV12-3/TRBV12-4

DNA: TGTGCCAGTAGTATAGACGTGGGACTAGGGAATCAGCCCCAGCATTTT
CDR3: CASSIDVGLGNQPQHF
size: NA
D: NA
J: TRBJ1-5
V: TRBV19

DNA: TGCGCCAGCAGCCAAGAGCCGGGGGGAATCTCGACCGGGGAGCTGTTTTTT
CDR3: CASSQEPGGISTGELFF
size: NA
D: TRBD2
J: TRBJ2-2
V: TRBV4-1

DNA: TGCGCCAGCAGCTTGGACAGGGATGGGATCAGCTACACCTTC
CDR3: CASSLDRDGISYTF
size: NA
D: NA
J: TRBJ1-2
V: TRBV5-1

DNA: TGTGCCAGTACGCAAGTGGGGGGTATTCTCGGCTATGGCTACACCTTC
CDR3: CASTQVGGILGYGYTF
size: NA
D: NA
J: TRBJ1-2
V: TRBV7-2

DNA: TGTGCCAGCAGCGTAGTATCCGGGGGTGAAGCTTTCTTT
CDR3: CASSVVSGGEAFF
size: NA
D: NA
J: TRBJ1-1
V: TRBV9

DNA: TGTGCCAGCAGGAGGCAGGGGGGATCCTACGAGCAGTACTTC
CDR3: CASRRQGGSYEQYF
size: NA
D: NA
J: TRBJ2-7
V: TRBV27

DNA: TGCGCCAGCAGCCAAGATAGTGTGGGGCTCTACGAGCAGTACTTC
CDR3: CASSQDSVGLYEQYF
size: NA
D: NA
J: TRBJ2-7
V: TRBV4-3

DNA: TGTGCCAGCAGCCATATAGCGGAGAGCTCCTACGAGCAGTACTTC
CDR3: CASSHIAESSYEQYF
size: NA
D: NA
J: TRBJ2-7
V: TRBV3-1/TRBV3-2

DNA: TGTGCCAGCAGTGAATGGAGTATTCAGTACTTC
CDR3: CASSEWSIQYF
size: few
D: NA
J: TRBJ2-7
V: TRBV2

DNA: TGTGCCAGCAGCTTAGACGGGACAGGTTATGGCTACACCTTC
CDR3: CASSLDGTGYGYTF
size: NA
D: TRBD1
J: TRBJ1-2
V: TRBV7-9

DNA: TGTGCCAGCAGTCAAAGACACCCCCCAAGATACACCTTC
CDR3: CASSQRHPPRYTF
size: NA
D: NA
J: TRBJ1-2
V: TRBV7-3

DNA: TGCGCCAGCAGCTTCTCGGGTGTCAATGGCTACACCTTC
CDR3: CASSFSGVNGYTF
size: NA
D: NA
J: TRBJ1-2
V: TRBV5-1

DNA: TGCGCCAGCAGCCAAGCAGCCATGGGGGGGACTGAAGCTTTCTTT
CDR3: CASSQAAMGGTEAFF
size: NA
D: NA
J: TRBJ1-1
V: TRBV4-1

DNA: TGTGCCAGCAGCTCCACCGGGCAGGGGGCGAGGACTAATGAAAAACTGTTTTTT
CDR3: CASSSTGQGARTNEKLFF
size: NA
D: TRBD1
J: TRBJ1-4
V: TRBV7-2

DNA: TGTGCCAGCAATCTTCAGGGGGCAGGTCAGCCCCAGCATTTT
CDR3: CASNLQGAGQPQHF
size: NA
D: TRBD1
J: TRBJ1-5
V: TRBV27

DNA: TGTGCCAGCAGCTTAGTCAGGGGTAACACTGAAGCTTTCTTT
CDR3: CASSLVRGNTEAFF
size: NA
D: NA
J: TRBJ1-1
V: TRBV7-2

DNA: TGTGCCAGCAGCAGGTCCCGAGAGACCCAGTACTTC
CDR3: CASSRSRETQYF
size: NA
D: NA
J: TRBJ2-5
V: TRBV6-5

DNA: TGTGCCAGCAGCCTGACAGGGGAGCGGGCTGACACTGAAGCTTTCTTT
CDR3: CASSLTGERADTEAFF
size: NA
D: TRBD1
J: TRBJ1-1
V: TRBV14

DNA: TGTGCCAGTAGAACGGACAGTAGCAATCAGCCCCAGCATTTT
CDR3: CASRTDSSNQPQHF
size: NA
D: NA
J: TRBJ1-5
V: TRBV19

DNA: TGTGCCAGCAGTGCTATAGACAGGGTCAATGAGCAGTTCTTC
CDR3: CASSAIDRVNEQFF
size: NA
D: TRBD1
J: TRBJ2-1
V: TRBV6-2/TRBV6-3

DNA: TGTGCCAGCAGGATGGGGGGAGAGTACGGGGAGCTGTTTTTT
CDR3: CASRMGGEYGELFF
size: NA
D: NA
J: TRBJ2-2
V: TRBV27

DNA: TGTGCCAGCAGCGTTAAGACTAATCCGCGGACAGCCAAAAATCAGCCCCAGCATTTT
CDR3: CASSVKTNPRTAKNQPQHF
size: few
D: NA
J: TRBJ1-5
V: TRBV9

DNA: TGTGCCAGCAGCTTAGCGGCTAGCGGGGGGGCTTATGAGCAGTTCTTC
CDR3: CASSLAASGGAYEQFF
size: few
D: TRBD2
J: TRBJ2-1
V: TRBV11-1

DNA: TGCGCCAGCAGCCAAGTAGGAGCGGGGAACACTGAAGCTTTCTTT
CDR3: CASSQVGAGNTEAFF
size: NA
D: NA
J: TRBJ1-1
V: TRBV4-3

DNA: TGCGCCAGCAGCCAAGACCGGGACATTGACACCGGGGAGCTGTTTTTT
CDR3: CASSQDRDIDTGELFF
size: NA
D: NA
J: TRBJ2-2
V: TRBV4-3

DNA: TGCGCCAGCAACCCAGACAGGGCTCCAAATGGCTACACCTTC
CDR3: CASNPDRAPNGYTF
size: NA
D: TRBD1
J: TRBJ1-2
V: TRBV5-1

DNA: TGCGCCAGCAGCCTCAGGGGCCCGCCTTACTCACCCCTCCACTTT
CDR3: CASSLRGPPYSPLHF
size: NA
D: NA
J: TRBJ1-6
V: TRBV4-3

DNA: TGTGCCACCAGTGATTTGCCAAACTATGGCTACACCTTC
CDR3: CATSDLPNYGYTF
size: NA
D: NA
J: TRBJ1-2
V: TRBV24-1

DNA: TGCGCCAGCAGCTTGAGACTAGCGACCACCGGGGAGCTGTTTTTT
CDR3: CASSLRLATTGELFF
size: NA
D: TRBD2
J: TRBJ2-2
V: TRBV5-1

DNA: TGTGCCAGCAGCTTAGATCCTAGCGGGGCCCTATCCGCCTACGAGCAGTACTTC
CDR3: CASSLDPSGALSAYEQYF
size: NA
D: TRBD2
J: TRBJ2-7
V: TRBV7-2

DNA: TGTGCCAGCAGCTTAATGGCAGGGGAAGAGACCCAGTACTTC
CDR3: CASSLMAGEETQYF
size: NA
D: NA
J: TRBJ2-5
V: TRBV7-3

DNA: TGTGCCAGCAGCTTAGAGGTCAGGGATCAGCCCCAGCATTTT
CDR3: CASSLEVRDQPQHF
size: NA
D: NA
J: TRBJ1-5
V: TRBV7-2

DNA: TGTGCCAGCAGTTTAGGAGGGGGGGCAAGGGAGCAGTTCTTC
CDR3: CASSLGGGAREQFF
size: NA
D: NA
J: TRBJ2-1
V: TRBV28

DNA: TGCGCCAGCAGCCAACGGGACAGGGCAAACTATGGCTACACCTTC
CDR3: CASSQRDRANYGYTF
size: NA
D: TRBD1
J: TRBJ1-2
V: TRBV4-3

DNA: TGTGCCAGCAGTCACAGCCAAAACCATAATTCACCCCTCCACTTT
CDR3: CASSHSQNHNSPLHF
size: NA
D: NA
J: TRBJ1-6
V: TRBV6-5

DNA: TGCAGCGTCGGGACAGATAACTACGAGCAGTACTTC
CDR3: CSVGTDNYEQYF
size: NA
D: TRBD1
J: TRBJ2-7
V: TRBV29-1

DNA: TGTGCCAGCAGCCCTCAGAGCGGGGGGGCAAACGAGCAGTACTTC
CDR3: CASSPQSGGANEQYF
size: once
D: TRBD2
J: TRBJ2-7
V: TRBV7-2

DNA: TGTGCCAGCAGCCAGTTAGTGGCCTACAATGAGCAGTTCTTC
CDR3: CASSQLVAYNEQFF
size: NA
D: NA
J: TRBJ2-1
V: TRBV14

DNA: TGTGCCAGCTGTAGCGGGGGGGCAGCAGATACGCAGTATTTT
CDR3: CASCSGGAADTQYF
size: NA
D: TRBD2
J: TRBJ2-3
V: TRBV28

DNA: TGTGCCAGCTCACCCCTCGGACAGGGGGACTATGGCTACACCTTC
CDR3: CASSPLGQGDYGYTF
size: NA
D: TRBD1
J: TRBJ1-2
V: TRBV18

DNA: TGTGCCAGCAGTTACTTGGAGACAGGCCGCAATCAGCCCCAGCATTTT
CDR3: CASSYLETGRNQPQHF
size: NA
D: NA
J: TRBJ1-5
V: TRBV6-2/TRBV6-3

DNA: TGTGCCAGGAGAGGGGGCTACAATGAGCAGTTCTTC
CDR3: CARRGGYNEQFF
size: NA
D: NA
J: TRBJ2-1
V: TRBV5-8

DNA: TGCGCCAGCAGCCTCACCGGGACAGATGGCTACACCTTC
CDR3: CASSLTGTDGYTF
size: NA
D: TRBD1
J: TRBJ1-2
V: TRBV5-1

DNA: TGTGCCAGTAGTATAATCTCGGGGGGCGGTCAGCCCCAGCATTTT
CDR3: CASSIISGGGQPQHF
size: NA
D: NA
J: TRBJ1-5
V: TRBV19

DNA: TGTGCCAGCAGCATAGGGACAGCTGAAGCTTTCTTT
CDR3: CASSIGTAEAFF
size: NA
D: TRBD1
J: TRBJ1-1
V: TRBV11-3

DNA: TGTGCCAGCAGCCCTTCACAGGGGCATCGCACAGATACGCAGTATTTT
CDR3: CASSPSQGHRTDTQYF
size: few
D: TRBD1
J: TRBJ2-3
V: TRBV9

DNA: TGTGCCATCACGGACAGGGGGTATGGCTACACCTTC
CDR3: CAITDRGYGYTF
size: NA
D: TRBD1
J: TRBJ1-2
V: TRBV10-3

DNA: TGTGCCATCGCAGGGAATAGCAATCAGCCCCAGCATTTT
CDR3: CAIAGNSNQPQHF
size: NA
D: NA
J: TRBJ1-5
V: TRBV10-3

DNA: TGTGCCAGCTCACCGGGCAGGGGAAATGAAAAACTGTTTTTT
CDR3: CASSPGRGNEKLFF
size: NA
D: NA
J: TRBJ1-4
V: TRBV18

DNA: TGTGCCAGCAGGATCCCTCAGGGACAGGGGAATTCACCCCTCCACTTT
CDR3: CASRIPQGQGNSPLHF
size: NA
D: TRBD1
J: TRBJ1-6
V: TRBV28

DNA: TGTGCCAGCAGCTTATCGTCCATGAGCGAGCAGTACTTC
CDR3: CASSLSSMSEQYF
size: NA
D: NA
J: TRBJ2-7
V: TRBV7-8

DNA: TGTGCCAGCAGCCAGACTAGCGGGGGCCAAGAGACCCAGTACTTC
CDR3: CASSQTSGGQETQYF
size: NA
D: TRBD2
J: TRBJ2-5
V: TRBV5-6

DNA: TGTGCTAGTGGTTTGACCGGGACAGGAATCCTCTCCTATAATTCACCCCTCCACTTT
CDR3: CASGLTGTGILSYNSPLHF
size: few
D: TRBD1
J: TRBJ1-6
V: TRBV12-5

DNA: TGCGCCAGCAGCCTACAGGGGAACCAGCCCCAGCATTTT
CDR3: CASSLQGNQPQHF
size: few
D: TRBD1
J: TRBJ1-5
V: TRBV10-2

DNA: TGTGCCAGCAGCCAAGGAGTCCCCCGGACTCATTCACCCCTCCACTTT
CDR3: CASSQGVPRTHSPLHF
size: few
D: NA
J: TRBJ1-6
V: TRBV14

DNA: TGTGCCACCAGTGTCAGGGAAGGAGAGACCCAGTACTTC
CDR3: CATSVREGETQYF
size: NA
D: NA
J: TRBJ2-5
V: TRBV24-1

DNA: TGTGCCAGCAGGTCGACAGGGACATACAATGAGCAGTTCTTC
CDR3: CASRSTGTYNEQFF
size: NA
D: TRBD1
J: TRBJ2-1
V: TRBV5-6